These 15 T cell receptor beta chains share one sample of origin, sequenced in a study of T cell clonality in common variable immunodeficiency. Sequencing was performed with immunoSEQ multiplex PCR; in TCRdb, only in-frame clones are kept and a portion is missing. The data show around 52,000 clones, with none appearing a single time. The sequenced sample was peripheral blood mononuclear cells. The source of these receptors is a person between 18 and 70 years old in good health.

This clone was detected many times. Sequencing ends 3 residues short of the CDR3 end; the germline J gene provides the rest. The chain uses TRBV30 and TRBJ1-1; D gene unclear. This CDR3 spans 13 amino acids. Germline CDR1 GTSNPN, CDR2 SVGIG (reference sequence). Deletions cut 3 bases from V and 1 base from J, with 9 bases between. This CDR3 reads CAWSITQNTEAFF. The covered CDR3 bases are TGTGCCTGGAGCATAACACAGAACACTGAA. Variable domain in full (rest from reference TRBV30 and TRBJ1-1): SQTIHQWPATLVQPVGSPLSLECTVEGTSNPNLYWYRQAAGRGLQLLFYSVGIGQISSEVPQNLSASRPQDRQFILSSKKLLLSDSGFYLCAWSITQNTEAFFGQGTRLTVV.

This clone has at least ten counts. Read data end 3 residues before the CDR3 end; the end is taken from the germline J gene. The gene calls are TRBV7-2 and TRBJ2-1; 9 nucleotides match TRBD2. The germline CDR1 and CDR2 sequences are SGHTA and FQGNSA. The CDR3 spans 15 residues. The trim removed 1 base at V and 7 bases at J, leaving 5 bases unmatched. CDR3 sequence: CASSLVSGRMNEQFF. The sequenced CDR3 bases are TGTGCCAGCAGCTTAGTTAGCGGGAGAATGAATGAG.

There are many counts of this clone. The read gets to within 3 residues of the CDR3 end, and the germline J gene fills in the rest. The genes are TRBV19 and TRBJ2-1, with D possibly being TRBD2 (6 bases). CDR1 and CDR2 (germline): LNHDA, SQIVND (reference sequence). V was clipped by 4 bases and J by 1 base, with 17 bases between them. This CDR3 contains 17 residues. The sequenced part of the CDR3 DNA is TGTGCCAGTAGTAAAACCTACGGGACTCCGTCCTACAATGAG. Protein product: CASSKTYGTPSYNE. The CDR3 as a whole reads CASSKTYGTPSYNEQFF.

This clone was recorded at least ten times. The read is 3 residues too short to cover the CDR3 end, so that end is filled in from the germline J gene. V is TRBV7-7 and J is TRBJ2-5; a possible D gene is TRBD2 (5 bases). Trimming removed 4 bases at V and 5 bases at J, with 11 bases between. The CDR3 has 13 residues. Germline loops: CDR1 SSHAT, CDR2 FNYEAQ (reference sequence). Incomplete CDR3 DNA: TGTGCCAGCAGCTCGAGAGGGTGGGAGACC. This encodes CASSSRGWET. The CDR3 in its entirety is CASSSRGWETQYF.

This clone was seen repeatedly, ten times or more. The CDR3 end lies 3 residues beyond the end of the read and is filled in from the germline J gene. V gene TRBV19 combines with J gene TRBJ1-1; D is undetermined. Trimming removed 3 bases at V and 1 base at J, with 6 bases between. Germline values: CDR1 LNHDA, CDR2 SQIVND (reference sequence). This CDR3 comprises 13 residues. The DNA read from the CDR3 is TGTGCCAGTAGTATCCCAGGGAACACTGAA. It codes for CASSIPGNTE. The full CDR3 protein reads CASSIPGNTEAFF. The whole variable domain, filled in from reference TRBV19 and TRBJ1-1, reads DGGITQSPKYLFRKEGQNVTLSCEQNLNHDAMYWYRQDPGQGLRLIYYSQIVNDFQKGDIAEGYSVSREKKESFPLTVTSAQKNPTAFYLCASSIPGNTEAFFGQGTRLTVV.

This clone occurred many times. The read falls 3 residues short of the CDR3 end, and the missing part is taken from the germline J gene. This chain joins TRBV6-1 and TRBJ2-6; D could derive from TRBD1 or TRBD2 (5 bases each). The CDR3 totals 16 residues. Germline V gives CDR1 MNHNS, CDR2 SASEGT. V lost 2 bases, J lost 1 base, and 9 bases lay in between. The sequenced CDR3 bases are TGTGCCAGCAGTGAACTAGAGGGGTCTGGGGCCAACGTC. Protein sequence: CASSELEGSGANV. In full, the CDR3 is CASSELEGSGANVLTF.

The sample holds many counts of this clone. The read falls 3 residues short of the CDR3 end, and the missing part is taken from the germline J gene. J is TRBJ2-2 and V is TRBV19; D may be TRBD1 (7 bases). V gave up 6 bases and J gave up 8 bases, with 16 bases separating them. This CDR3 contains 14 residues. Looked up from germline, CDR1 is LNHDA and CDR2 is SQIVND (reference sequence). The DNA read from the CDR3 is TGTGCCAGTAGGACGACAGGGAGGTCGGGGGAG. This encodes CASRTTGRSGE. The entire CDR3 is CASRTTGRSGELFF.

This clone was counted ten times or more. The CDR3 spells CASSLGGGGRFGEQYF. Incomplete CDR3 DNA: TGTGCCAGCAGCTTAGGGGGGGGCGGGAGATTCGGCGAG. The chain combines TRBV7-6 with TRBJ2-7, with a possible D match to TRBD2 (7 bases). The read comes to an end 3 residues before the CDR3 does, leaving the germline J gene to fill in the end. Trimming removed 1 base from V and 6 bases from J, with 19 bases in between. Per germline, CDR1 SGHVS and CDR2 FNYEAQ. The CDR3 has 16 amino acids.

There are many counts of this clone. Read data end 3 residues before the CDR3 end; the end is taken from the germline J gene. The V call is TRBV12-5, the J call TRBJ2-2; D possibly corresponds to TRBD1 (6 bases). The V end lost 6 bases, the J end lost 5 bases, and 16 bases lay between the germline ends. This CDR3 region has 15 residues. The V gene's germline CDR1 is LGHNT and CDR2 FRNRAP. Incomplete CDR3 DNA: TGTGCTAGTGGACCCCGTGGGGGCTGGACCGGGGAG. Its protein product is CASGPRGGWTGE. The whole CDR3 is CASGPRGGWTGELFF.

This clone was observed many times. The read falls 3 residues short of the CDR3 end, and the missing part is taken from the germline J gene. The chain recombines TRBV20-1 with TRBJ2-3; possible D gene TRBD1, 5 bases. The V end lost 2 bases, the J end lost 0 bases, and 9 bases lay between the germline ends. CDR1 is DFQATT, CDR2 SNEGSKA, per germline (reference sequence). The CDR3 runs to 14 residues. The covered CDR3 bases are TGCAGTGCTAGATACGCAGGGAGCACAGATACG. Protein product: CSARYAGSTDT. From start to end, the CDR3 is CSARYAGSTDTQYF.

This clone was counted many times. The read ends 3 residues shy of where the CDR3 ends; the end is completed using the germline J gene. The chain combines TRBV6-2 or TRBV6-3 with TRBJ2-1, with D possibly matching TRBD1 (6 bases). Trimming removed 4 bases at V and 1 base at J, with 8 bases between. CDR3 size: 14 residues. CDR1 and CDR2 (germline): MNHEY, SVGEGT. This chain's CDR3 is CASSLTGSYNEQFF. CDR3 bases read: TGTGCCAGCAGTTTGACAGGTTCCTACAATGAG.

About this clone itself: The DNA ends 3 residues before the CDR3 does, and the rest of the CDR3 is filled in from the germline J gene. The rearrangement uses TRBV27 and TRBJ2-7; a possible D gene is TRBD1 (6 bases). The CDR3 totals 15 residues. CDR1 MNHEY and CDR2 SMNVEV come from the germline V gene (reference sequence). The ends were cut back, 7 bases at V and 3 bases at J, with 19 bases in the middle. The chain's CDR3 is CASTRKGGPGYEQYF. Incomplete CDR3 DNA: TGTGCCAGCACCCGAAAAGGGGGACCCGGCTACGAG.

The table lists this clone with many counts. The read halts 3 residues ahead of the CDR3 end, with the missing end drawn from the germline J gene. V is TRBV2 and J is TRBJ2-5, with D uncertain. This CDR3 comprises 12 residues. Trimming shortened V by 4 bases and J by 5 bases, and 8 bases separated the two germline ends. CDR1 and CDR2 from the germline V gene are SNHLY and FYNNEI. Partial CDR3 DNA: TGTGCCAGCAGTGCCTCCCGGGAGACC. Protein: CASSASRET. The full CDR3 is CASSASRETQYF.

This clone appeared many times. The sequence runs out 3 residues before the end of the CDR3; the remainder is reconstructed from the germline J gene. Additional DNA sequences in this sample encode the identical CDR3. The rearrangement joins TRBV5-1 to TRBJ1-1; D is unclear. V dropped 0 bases and J dropped 5 bases, with 11 bases sitting between them. The CDR3 consists of 14 residues. Looked up from germline, CDR1 is SGHRS and CDR2 is YFSETQ. The DNA read from the CDR3 is TGCGCCAGCAGCTTGGCCGCGGGTGGAACTGAA. Encoded protein: CASSLAAGGTE. The full CDR3 reads CASSLAAGGTEAFF. The full variable domain, in which reference TRBV5-1 and TRBJ1-1 provide the parts outside the CDR3, is KAGVTQTPRYLIKTRGQQVTLSCSPISGHRSVSWYQQTPGQGLQFLFEYFSETQRNKGNFPGRFSGRQFSNSRSEMNVSTLELGDSALYLCASSLAAGGTEAFFGQGTRLTVV.

This clone was counted at least ten times. The CDR3 DNA, read in part, is TGTGCCAGCGCCCTCGTATGGGACAGTTACTACGAG. Translating it yields CASALVWDSYYE. From start to end, the CDR3 is CASALVWDSYYEQYF. The rearrangement joins TRBV19 to TRBJ2-7, with TRBD1 identical over 7 bases. The read comes to an end 3 residues before the CDR3 does, leaving the germline J gene to fill in the end. V was pared by 9 bases and J by 3 bases, with 14 bases of the junction left unmatched. The V gene's germline CDR1 is LNHDA and CDR2 SQIVND (reference sequence). This CDR3 region has 15 residues.